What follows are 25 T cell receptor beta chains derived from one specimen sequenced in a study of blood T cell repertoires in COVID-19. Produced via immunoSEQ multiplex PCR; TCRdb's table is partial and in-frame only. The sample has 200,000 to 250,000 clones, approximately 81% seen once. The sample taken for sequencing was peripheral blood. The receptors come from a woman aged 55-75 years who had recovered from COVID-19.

The CDR3 here is CASGLTDREAGETQYF. Written as DNA, the CDR3 is TGTGCTAGTGGTTTGACGGACAGGGAGGCGGGGGAGACCCAGTACTTC. The chain is built from TRBV12-5 and TRBJ2-5, with 8 positions matching TRBD1. The CDR3 loop spans 16 amino acids. Germline values: CDR1 LGHNT, CDR2 FRNRAP. V was pared by 2 bases and J by 5 bases, with 10 bases of the junction left unmatched.

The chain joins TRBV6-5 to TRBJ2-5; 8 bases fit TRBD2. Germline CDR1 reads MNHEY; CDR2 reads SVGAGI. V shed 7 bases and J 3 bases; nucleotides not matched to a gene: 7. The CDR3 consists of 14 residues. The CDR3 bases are TGTGCCAGCACCGGACTTAGCGGGGAAGAGACCCAGTACTTC. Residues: CASTGLSGEETQYF.

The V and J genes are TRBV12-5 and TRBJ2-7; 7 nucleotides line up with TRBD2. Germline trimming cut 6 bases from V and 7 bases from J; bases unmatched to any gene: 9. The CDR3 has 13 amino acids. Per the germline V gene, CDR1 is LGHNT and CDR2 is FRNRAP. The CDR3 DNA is TGTGCTAGTGGCCTGCGGGGGACGGGGGAGCAGTACTTC. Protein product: CASGLRGTGEQYF.

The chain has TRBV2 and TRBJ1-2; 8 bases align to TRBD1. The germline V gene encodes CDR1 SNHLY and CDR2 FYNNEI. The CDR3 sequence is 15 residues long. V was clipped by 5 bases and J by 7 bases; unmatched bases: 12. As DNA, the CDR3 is TGTGCCAGCAGTTTAGGTGGCGCAGGGGGCAGTGGCTACACCTTC. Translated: CASSLGGAGGSGYTF.

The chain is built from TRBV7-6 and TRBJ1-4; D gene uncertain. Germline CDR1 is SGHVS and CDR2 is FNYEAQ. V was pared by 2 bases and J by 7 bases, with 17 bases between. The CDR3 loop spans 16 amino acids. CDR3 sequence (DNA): TGTGCCAGCAGCTTAATATGGGGAATGGGAGGTGAAAAACTGTTTTTT. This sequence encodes CASSLIWGMGGEKLFF.

CDR3: CASSLRADTEAFF. The CDR3 DNA is TGTGCCAGCAGCTTGCGGGCGGACACTGAAGCTTTCTTT. The chain recombines TRBV7-2 with TRBJ1-1; D gene unclear. The CDR3 has 13 amino acids. The germline CDR1 and CDR2 sequences are SGHTA and FQGNSA. Trimming removed 3 bases at V and 3 bases at J, with 8 bases between. Together with reference TRBV7-2 and TRBJ1-1, the CDR3 gives the full variable domain: GAGVSQSPSNKVTEKGKDVELRCDPISGHTALYWYRQSLGQGLEFLIYFQGNSAPDKSGLPSDRFSAERTGGSVSTLTIQRTQQEDSAVYLCASSLRADTEAFFGQGTRLTVV.

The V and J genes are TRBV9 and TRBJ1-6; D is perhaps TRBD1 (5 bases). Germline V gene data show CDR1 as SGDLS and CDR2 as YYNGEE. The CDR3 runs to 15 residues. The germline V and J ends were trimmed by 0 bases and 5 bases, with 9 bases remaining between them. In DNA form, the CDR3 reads TGTGCCAGCAGCGTAGAGGACACCAATAATTCACCCCTCCACTTT. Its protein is CASSVEDTNNSPLHF.

CDR3 in amino acids: CASSLTGGADSPLHF. The CDR3 coding sequence is TGTGCCAGCAGCTTAACGGGAGGGGCGGATTCACCCCTCCACTTT. This sequence joins TRBV7-3 and TRBJ1-6; D may be TRBD1 (5 bases). Per germline, CDR1 SGHTA and CDR2 FQGTGA. V lost 0 bases and J lost 8, with 11 bases in between. CDR3 length equals 15 residues.

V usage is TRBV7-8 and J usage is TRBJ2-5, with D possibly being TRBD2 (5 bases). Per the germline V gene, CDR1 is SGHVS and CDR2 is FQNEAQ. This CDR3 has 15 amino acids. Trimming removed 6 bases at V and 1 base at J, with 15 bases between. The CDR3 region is CASRSTRTFQETQYF. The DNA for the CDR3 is TGTGCCAGCAGATCTACCCGGACTTTCCAAGAGACCCAGTACTTC.

The chain's CDR3 is CSGDRGNEQFF. The CDR3 DNA is TGCAGCGGGGACAGGGGGAATGAGCAGTTCTTC. This sequence joins TRBV29-1 and TRBJ2-1; TRBD1 aligns across 11 bases. Trimming took 7 bases from V and 7 from J; bases not matched to a gene: 0. The CDR3 is made up of 11 amino acids. Germline CDR1 is SQVTM and CDR2 is ANQGSEA.

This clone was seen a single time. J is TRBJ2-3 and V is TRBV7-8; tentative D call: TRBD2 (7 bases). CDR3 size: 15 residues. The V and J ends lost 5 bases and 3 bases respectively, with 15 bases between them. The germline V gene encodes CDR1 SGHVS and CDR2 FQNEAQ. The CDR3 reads CASSPQAGATDTQYF. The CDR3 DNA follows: TGTGCCAGCAGCCCTCAGGCGGGGGCGACAGATACGCAGTATTTT.

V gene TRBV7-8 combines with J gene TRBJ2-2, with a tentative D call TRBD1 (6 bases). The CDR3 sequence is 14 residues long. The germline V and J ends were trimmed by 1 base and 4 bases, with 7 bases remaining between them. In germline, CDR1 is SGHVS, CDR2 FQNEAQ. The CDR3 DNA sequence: TGTGCCAGCAGCTTAGTCAGGGGCACCGGGGAGCTGTTTTTT. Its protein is CASSLVRGTGELFF.

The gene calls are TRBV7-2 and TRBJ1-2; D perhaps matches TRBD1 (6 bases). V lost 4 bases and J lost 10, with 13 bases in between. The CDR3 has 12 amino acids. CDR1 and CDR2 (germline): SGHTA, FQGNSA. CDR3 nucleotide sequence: TGTGCCAGCAGCTCAACAGGGTTGAACTACACCTTC. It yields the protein CASSSTGLNYTF.

The CDR3 spells CASSYSGGTQETQYF. Written as DNA, the CDR3 is TGTGCCAGCAGTTATAGCGGGGGGACTCAAGAGACCCAGTACTTC. This chain joins TRBV2 and TRBJ2-5, with TRBD2 matching over 10 bases. The trim removed 5 bases at V and 2 bases at J, leaving 5 bases unmatched. This CDR3 is 15 amino acids long. Germline assignment: CDR1 SNHLY and CDR2 FYNNEI.

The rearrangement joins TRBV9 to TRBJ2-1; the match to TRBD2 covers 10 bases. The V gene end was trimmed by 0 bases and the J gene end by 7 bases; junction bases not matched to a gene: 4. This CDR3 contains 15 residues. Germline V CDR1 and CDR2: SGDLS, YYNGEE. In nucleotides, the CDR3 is TGTGCCAGCAGCGTAGGTTTAGCGGGGGGTAATGAGCAGTTCTTC. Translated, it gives CASSVGLAGGNEQFF.

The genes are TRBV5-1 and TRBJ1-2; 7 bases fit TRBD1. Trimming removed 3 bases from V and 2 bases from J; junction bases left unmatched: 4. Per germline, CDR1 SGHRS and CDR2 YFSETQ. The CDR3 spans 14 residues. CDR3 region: CASSSLTGNYGYTF. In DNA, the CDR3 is TGCGCCAGCAGCTCCCTGACAGGGAACTATGGCTACACCTTC.

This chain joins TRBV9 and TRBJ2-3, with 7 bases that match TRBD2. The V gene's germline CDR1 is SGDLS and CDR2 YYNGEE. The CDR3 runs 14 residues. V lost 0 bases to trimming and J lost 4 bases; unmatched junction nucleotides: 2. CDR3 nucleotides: TGTGCCAGCAGCGTAGGGACTAGGCCAGATACGCAGTATTTT. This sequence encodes CASSVGTRPDTQYF.

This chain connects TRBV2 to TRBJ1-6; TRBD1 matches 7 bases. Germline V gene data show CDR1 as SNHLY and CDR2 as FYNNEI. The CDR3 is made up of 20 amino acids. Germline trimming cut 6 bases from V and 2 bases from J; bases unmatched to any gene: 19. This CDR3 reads CASSWAGGETGRPYNSPLHF. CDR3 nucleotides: TGTGCCAGCAGCTGGGCCGGGGGTGAGACAGGGCGCCCCTATAATTCACCCCTCCACTTT.

The CDR3 region is CASRGTAKNYGYTF. Written as DNA, the CDR3 is TGTGCCAGCAGAGGGACAGCGAAAAACTATGGCTACACCTTC. The chain uses TRBV2 and TRBJ1-2; the match to TRBD1 covers 7 bases. CDR1 and CDR2 from the germline V gene are SNHLY and FYNNEI. Trimming took 6 bases from V and 2 from J; bases not matched to a gene: 6. The CDR3 length is 14 residues.

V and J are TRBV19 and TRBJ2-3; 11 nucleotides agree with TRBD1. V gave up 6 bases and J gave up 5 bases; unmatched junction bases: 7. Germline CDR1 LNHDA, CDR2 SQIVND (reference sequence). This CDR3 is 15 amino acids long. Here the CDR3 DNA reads TGTGCCAGTAGACGACCGGGACAGGGGGGAGATACGCAGTATTTT. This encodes CASRRPGQGGDTQYF.

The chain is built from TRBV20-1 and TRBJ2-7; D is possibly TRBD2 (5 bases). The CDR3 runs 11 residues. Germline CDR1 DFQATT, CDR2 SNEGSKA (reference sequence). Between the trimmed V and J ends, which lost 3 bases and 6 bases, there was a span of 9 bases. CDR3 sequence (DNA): TGCAGTGCTAGTTTAGCGACCGAGCAGTACTTC. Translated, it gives CSASLATEQYF.

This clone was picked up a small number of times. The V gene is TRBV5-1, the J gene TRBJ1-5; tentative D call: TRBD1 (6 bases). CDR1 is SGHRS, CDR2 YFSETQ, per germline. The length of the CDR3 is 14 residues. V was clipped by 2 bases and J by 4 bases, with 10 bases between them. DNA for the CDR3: TGCGCCAGCAGCTTTGGGACATCGAATCAGCCCCAGCATTTT. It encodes CASSFGTSNQPQHF.

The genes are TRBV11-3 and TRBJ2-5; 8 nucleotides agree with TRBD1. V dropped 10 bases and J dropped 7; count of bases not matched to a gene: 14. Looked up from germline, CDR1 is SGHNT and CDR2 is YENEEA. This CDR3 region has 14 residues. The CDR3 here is CATETDRVFGTQYF. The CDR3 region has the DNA TGTGCCACCGAGACGGACAGGGTCTTTGGGACCCAGTACTTC.

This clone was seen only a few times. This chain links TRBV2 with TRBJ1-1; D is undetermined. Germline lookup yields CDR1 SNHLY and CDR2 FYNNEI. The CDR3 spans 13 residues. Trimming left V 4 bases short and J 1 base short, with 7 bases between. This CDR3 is CASSAWRNTEAFF. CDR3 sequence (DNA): TGTGCCAGCAGTGCTTGGAGGAACACTGAAGCTTTCTTT. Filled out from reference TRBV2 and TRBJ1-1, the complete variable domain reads EPEVTQTPSHQVTQMGQEVILRCVPISNHLYFYWYRQILGQKVEFLVSFYNNEISEKSEIFDDQFSVERPDGSNFTLKIRSTKLEDSAMYFCASSAWRNTEAFFGQGTRLTVV.

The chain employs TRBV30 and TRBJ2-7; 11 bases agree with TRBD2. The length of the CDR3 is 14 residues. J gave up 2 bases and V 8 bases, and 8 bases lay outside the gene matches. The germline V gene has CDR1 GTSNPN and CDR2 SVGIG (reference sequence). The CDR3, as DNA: TGTGCCCTAAGGCCTAGCGGGGGGCCCTACGAGCAGTACTTC. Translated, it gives CALRPSGGPYEQYF.